One sample yielded the 5 T cell receptor beta chains listed below, sequenced in a study of shared T cell receptors in the human thymus. Data came from immunoSEQ multiplex PCR; TCRdb stores just in-frame clones and leaves some out. Here the sample spans 550,000 to 800,000 clones, approximately 83% being singletons. Another study also made use of these data, one on human thymus T cells.

Sequencing input: thymocytes. The receptors were gathered from a girl under three years old with a congenital heart defect.

This chain connects TRBV28 to TRBJ2-7; the match to TRBD1 covers 10 bases. CDR1 and CDR2 (germline): MDHEN, SYDVKM. J was trimmed by 0 bases and V by 2 bases; bases with no gene match: 1. This CDR3 spans 15 amino acids. For the CDR3, the DNA is TGTGCCAGCAGTTTAGACAGGGGGCCCTCCTACGAGCAGTACTTC. It encodes CASSLDRGPSYEQYF.

V is TRBV7-2 and J is TRBJ2-7; weak D call: TRBD2 (5 bases). V lost 0 bases, J lost 6 bases, and 12 bases lay in between. The CDR3 consists of 14 residues. Germline assignment: CDR1 SGHTA and CDR2 FQGNSA. The CDR3 DNA follows: TGTGCCAGCAGCTTAGCGCGACGGAGCGGCGAGCAGTACTTC. As protein: CASSLARRSGEQYF.

V and J are TRBV7-3 and TRBJ2-7; a possible D gene is TRBD2 (6 bases). CDR3 size: 16 residues. CDR1 is SGHTA and CDR2 is FQGTGA in the germline V gene. The V and J ends lost 2 bases and 0 bases respectively, with 14 bases between them. The CDR3 loop is CASSLRGTLSSYEQYF. The CDR3 region has the DNA TGTGCCAGCAGCTTACGAGGGACTCTGAGCTCCTACGAGCAGTACTTC.

The V and J genes are TRBV18 and TRBJ2-3; 11 bases align to TRBD2. Germline V gives CDR1 KGHSH, CDR2 LQKENI. V shed 2 bases and J 0 bases; nucleotides not matched to a gene: 13. The CDR3 totals 20 residues. The CDR3 spells CASSPFGILAGGSSTDTQYF. The CDR3 coding sequence is TGTGCCAGCTCACCATTTGGTATCCTAGCGGGGGGTTCGAGCACAGATACGCAGTATTTT.

The gene calls are TRBV10-1 and TRBJ1-1; the match to TRBD1 covers 10 bases. Germline values: CDR1 WNHNN, CDR2 SYGVQD (reference sequence). The CDR3 runs 17 residues. After removal of 6 bases from V and 0 bases from J, the junction contained 10 bases not matched to a gene. The CDR3 sequence is CASRGQGRVGMNTEAFF. The CDR3 DNA reads as TGCGCCAGCAGGGGACAGGGGCGAGTCGGAATGAACACTGAAGCTTTCTTT.